One and the same sample provided the 30 T cell receptor beta chains below, sequenced in a study of T cells in women clearing cervical HPV infection. Libraries were prepared by immunoSEQ multiplex PCR; TCRdb keeps only in-frame clonotypes and omits some of them. Its clone listing holds some 39,000 clones. The sequencing sample was made of blood buffy coat. These receptors were collected from a woman between 18 and 69 years old with a cervical HPV16 infection that either progressed to CIN3+ or cleared (not recorded which).

For this clone: The CDR3 extends 3 residues past the end of the read, so its final part is completed from the germline J gene. This chain links TRBV5-1 with TRBJ2-3; D is ambiguous. CDR1 and CDR2 (germline): SGHRS, YFSETQ. Deletions cut 4 bases from V and 2 bases from J, with 14 bases between. The CDR3 runs 15 residues. The CDR3 bases that were read are TGCGCCAGCAGCCCCACAGCTACCTACACAGATACG. It encodes CASSPTATYTDT. The complete CDR3 protein is CASSPTATYTDTQYF.

On this clone: The read comes to an end 3 residues before the CDR3 does, leaving the germline J gene to fill in the end. The chain links TRBV6-1 to TRBJ1-5; TRBD1 aligns across 7 bases. Germline trimming cut 1 base from V and 2 bases from J; bases unmatched to any gene: 5. The CDR3 length is 16 residues. CDR1 is MNHNS, CDR2 SASEGT, per germline. CDR3 DNA (partial): TGTGCCAGCAGTGAAGAGGAGGGGGCCGGCAATCAGCCC. This codes for CASSEEEGAGNQP. The CDR3 in its entirety is CASSEEEGAGNQPQHF.

As for this clone: The CDR3 is cut off 3 residues early in the read; its end comes from the germline J gene. The gene calls are TRBV29-1 and TRBJ2-7, with a weak D call TRBD2 (6 bases). The ends were cut back, 6 bases at V and 4 bases at J, with 13 bases in the middle. Germline V gives CDR1 SQVTM, CDR2 ANQGSEA. The CDR3 totals 12 residues. CDR3 region: CSVSPAGYEQYF. The DNA read from the CDR3 is TGCAGCGTCTCCCCCGCGGGGTACGAG.

The DNA read from the CDR3 is TGTGCCAGCAGCACAACCCTCCAGGGAGGGGATGAG. It is translated as CASSTTLQGGDE. The CDR3 as a whole reads CASSTTLQGGDEQFF. The chain combines TRBV7-6 with TRBJ2-1; 7 bases are a match to TRBD2. The read falls 3 residues short of the CDR3 end, and the missing part is taken from the germline J gene. The CDR3 covers 15 residues. Germline lookup yields CDR1 SGHVS and CDR2 FNYEAQ. Trimming took 5 bases from V and 8 from J; bases not matched to a gene: 12.

Incomplete CDR3 DNA: TGTGCCAGCAGTTTAACAGGGAACACTGAA. Amino acids: CASSLTGNTE. The full-length CDR3 reads as CASSLTGNTEAFF. The chain links TRBV12-3 or TRBV12-4 to TRBJ1-1; maybe TRBD1 (5 bases). The missing CDR3 end, 3 residues past where the read stops, is filled in from the germline J gene. V was pared by 2 bases and J by 1 base, with 5 bases between. CDR3 length: 13 residues.

Comment on this clone: Read sequence stops 3 residues before the CDR3 end, and the germline J gene provides the missing end. This chain connects TRBV10-3 to TRBJ1-5, with D unresolved. The CDR3 is made up of 13 amino acids. V was pared by 4 bases and J by 5 bases, with 9 bases between. CDR1 is ENHRY, CDR2 SYGVKD, per germline. The part of the CDR3 DNA that was read is TGTGCCATCAGTGGTGGACTGTATCAGCCC. This sequence encodes CAISGGLYQP. The full CDR3 is CAISGGLYQPQHF.

Of note for this clone: The CDR3 is cut off 3 residues early in the read; its end comes from the germline J gene. The chain links TRBV20-1 to TRBJ1-6; a possible D gene is TRBD1 (5 bases). V was clipped by 4 bases and J by 8 bases, with 15 bases between them. Per germline, CDR1 DFQATT and CDR2 SNEGSKA (reference sequence). This CDR3 is 14 amino acids long. The chain's CDR3 is CSAKQGLGHSPLHF. The covered CDR3 bases are TGCAGTGCTAAACAAGGGTTGGGGCATTCACCC.

In regard to this clone: Coverage ceases 3 residues before the CDR3 finishes, and the germline J gene fills in the end. This chain joins TRBV29-1 and TRBJ2-3; 8 bases align to TRBD2. The germline V gene has CDR1 SQVTM and CDR2 ANQGSEA. The CDR3 length is 13 residues. After removal of 6 bases from V and 8 bases from J, the junction contained 10 bases not matched to a gene. The covered CDR3 bases are TGCAGCGTCCCTCTTAGCGGGGATGGTACG. Protein product: CSVPLSGDGT. The CDR3 reads in full as CSVPLSGDGTQYF.

This CDR3 reads CASSLTRGRSYGYTF. The part of the CDR3 DNA that was read is TGTGCCAGCAGCTTAACCAGGGGGCGCAGCTATGGC. The V and J genes are TRBV5-5 and TRBJ1-2; 8 bases agree with TRBD1. Read sequence stops 3 residues before the CDR3 end, and the germline J gene provides the missing end. The V segment lost 2 bases and the J segment 4 bases; nucleotides outside the gene matches: 7. This CDR3 has 15 amino acids. CDR1 is SGHKS, CDR2 YYEKEE, per germline (reference sequence).

A word on this clone: Read coverage stops 3 residues before the CDR3 terminus; the germline J gene supplies the remainder. V usage is TRBV2 and J usage is TRBJ1-6; no definite D call. CDR3 length: 16 amino acids. The V and J ends lost 0 bases and 6 bases respectively, with 12 bases between them. CDR1 is SNHLY, CDR2 FYNNEI, per germline. The sequenced part of the CDR3 DNA is TGTGCCAGCAGTGAAGCCGGGTTTGGATCTAATTCACCC. It specifies CASSEAGFGSNSP. The CDR3 as a whole reads CASSEAGFGSNSPLHF.

Here the CDR3 reads CASSLGGSYNSLLTF. The DNA read from the CDR3 is TGTGCCAGCAGCTTAGGCGGTTCCTATAATTCACTC. The chain carries TRBV5-6 and TRBJ2-6, with D unclear. The CDR3 end lies 3 residues beyond the end of the read and is filled in from the germline J gene. Germline CDR1 and CDR2: SGHDT and YYEEEE. The CDR3 has 15 amino acids.

Points on this clone: The read ends 3 residues early relative to the CDR3; the germline J gene fills the gap. J is TRBJ2-5 and V is TRBV7-9, with no clear D. There are 14 residues in the CDR3. The germline V and J ends were trimmed by 2 bases and 4 bases, with 11 bases remaining between them. CDR1 SEHNR and CDR2 FQNEAQ come from the germline V gene (reference sequence). CDR3 amino acids: CASSLYPGGETQYF. Partial CDR3 DNA: TGTGCCAGCAGCTTATATCCTGGCGGAGAGACC. Together with reference TRBV7-9 and TRBJ2-5, the CDR3 gives the full variable domain: DTGVSQNPRHKITKRGQNVTFRCDPISEHNRLYWYRQTLGQGPEFLTYFQNEAQLEKSRLLSDRFSAERPKGSFSTLEIQRTEQGDSAMYLCASSLYPGGETQYFGPGTRLLVL.

On this clone itself: Sequencing ends 3 residues short of the CDR3 end; the germline J gene provides the rest. Within the sample, other DNA sequences also encode this same CDR3. The rearrangement uses TRBV19 and TRBJ2-7, with D tentatively TRBD2 (6 bases). The V gene lost 4 bases and the J gene lost 0 bases, with 10 bases spanning the gap. Germline V gives CDR1 LNHDA, CDR2 SQIVND (reference sequence). The CDR3 runs 14 residues. The covered CDR3 bases are TGTGCCAGTAGTAGACGGGGGAGCTCCTACGAG. Translated: CASSRRGSSYE. The whole CDR3 region reads CASSRRGSSYEQYF.

The CDR3 region is CSATSIPGANVLTF. The CDR3 bases that were read are TGCAGTGCAACTAGCATCCCTGGGGCCAACGTC. The chain combines TRBV20-1 with TRBJ2-6; D possibly corresponds to TRBD2 (6 bases). From the germline J gene comes the end of the CDR3, since the read stops 3 residues before it. The germline V gene encodes CDR1 DFQATT and CDR2 SNEGSKA (reference sequence). V was pared by 6 bases and J by 2 bases, with 11 bases between. The CDR3 is 14 amino acids.

Of note for this clone: Read data end 3 residues before the CDR3 end; the end is taken from the germline J gene. The gene calls are TRBV5-1 and TRBJ2-5; 11 bases match TRBD1. CDR1 and CDR2 (germline): SGHRS, YFSETQ. V dropped 3 bases and J dropped 2; count of bases not matched to a gene: 6. The CDR3 is 16 amino acids. CDR3 sequence: CASSSEGDRGQETQYF. The part of the CDR3 DNA that was read is TGCGCCAGCAGCTCCGAGGGGGACAGGGGGCAAGAGACC.

Worth noting for this clone: From the germline J gene comes the end of the CDR3, since the read stops 3 residues before it. The chain combines TRBV7-9 with TRBJ2-7; D might be TRBD1 (6 bases). The V and J ends lost 4 bases and 2 bases respectively, with 15 bases between them. The germline V gene has CDR1 SEHNR and CDR2 FQNEAQ (reference sequence). The CDR3 contains 15 residues. CDR3 residues: CASSSTLDRAYEQYF. CDR3 bases read: TGTGCCAGCAGCTCCACCCTGGACAGAGCCTACGAG.

Points on this clone: The DNA ends 3 residues before the CDR3 does, and the rest of the CDR3 is filled in from the germline J gene. The chain carries TRBV11-2 and TRBJ2-5; no firm D call. V was shortened by 1 base and J by 7 bases, with 13 bases between the two germline ends. Germline assignment: CDR1 SGHAT and CDR2 FQNNGV. The CDR3 spans 14 residues. This chain's CDR3 is CASSLAGGDGTQYF. Partial CDR3 DNA: TGTGCCAGCAGCTTAGCGGGTGGTGATGGGACC.

With respect to this clone: The read comes to an end 3 residues before the CDR3 does, leaving the germline J gene to fill in the end. The chain couples TRBV13 to TRBJ2-7, with 8 bases matching TRBD1. This CDR3 contains 14 residues. Germline V gives CDR1 PRHDT, CDR2 FYEKMQ (reference sequence). V shed 1 base, J shed 5 bases, and the junction held 4 bases outside the gene matches. Here the CDR3 reads CASSLVTGVNEQYF. The CDR3 DNA, read in part, is TGTGCCAGCAGCTTAGTGACAGGGGTGAACGAG.

A remark on this clone: Read data end 3 residues before the CDR3 end; the end is taken from the germline J gene. The J gene is TRBJ2-1, the V gene TRBV20-1, with a tentative D call TRBD2 (6 bases). The CDR3 runs to 16 residues. V was trimmed by 0 bases and J by 4 bases, leaving 16 bases between them. Looked up from germline, CDR1 is DFQATT and CDR2 is SNEGSKA (reference sequence). The CDR3 loop reads CSARDFSGAEYNEQFF. Incomplete CDR3 DNA: TGCAGTGCTAGAGATTTTAGCGGTGCTGAGTACAATGAG.

Comment on this clone: The read ends 3 residues shy of where the CDR3 ends; the end is completed using the germline J gene. V is TRBV5-4 and J is TRBJ1-2; a weak D match, TRBD1 (6 bases). Trimming stripped 2 bases from V and 2 bases from J, with 10 bases between. CDR1 and CDR2 (germline): SGHNT, YYREEE (reference sequence). The CDR3 length is 14 residues. Incomplete CDR3 DNA: TGTGCCAGCAGCTTAGGGCAGGGGAACTATGGC. It translates to CASSLGQGNYG. The entire CDR3 reads CASSLGQGNYGYTF.

As to this clone: The observed sequence ends 3 residues before the CDR3 terminus, with the missing tail filled in from the germline J gene. The chain is built from TRBV20-1 and TRBJ2-5; no clear D gene. The V end lost 7 bases, the J end lost 4 bases, and 13 bases lay between the germline ends. The CDR3 has 12 residues. Germline loops: CDR1 DFQATT, CDR2 SNEGSKA (reference sequence). The CDR3 protein is CSVAQSGETQYF. CDR3 DNA (partial): TGCAGTGTTGCTCAGTCGGGAGAGACC.

With respect to this clone: The CDR3 end falls 3 residues outside the read, so it is completed with the germline J gene. The chain is built from TRBV7-2 and TRBJ1-1; 7 bases map to TRBD1. Germline V CDR1 and CDR2: SGHTA, FQGNSA. The J segment lost 4 bases and the V segment lost 5 bases, leaving 4 bases of the junction unmatched. The length of the CDR3 is 13 residues. CDR3: CASSLTGVTEAFF. The part of the CDR3 DNA that was read is TGTGCCAGCAGCCTAACAGGGGTCACTGAA.

On this clone itself: Coverage ceases 3 residues before the CDR3 finishes, and the germline J gene fills in the end. The chain is built from TRBV2 and TRBJ1-5; TRBD1 aligns across 9 bases. CDR1 and CDR2 from the germline V gene are SNHLY and FYNNEI. Trimming took 2 bases from V and 9 from J; bases not matched to a gene: 11. The CDR3 is 16 amino acids. The CDR3 protein is CASSETGGENGLPQHF. CDR3 DNA, as far as it was read: TGTGCCAGCAGTGAAACAGGGGGCGAAAACGGGCTGCCC.

CDR3 sequence: CASSSPGTGFEQYF. The CDR3 DNA, read in part, is TGTGCCAGCAGTTCTCCCGGGACAGGATTCGAG. V gene TRBV12-3 or TRBV12-4 combines with J gene TRBJ2-7; 8 nucleotides agree with TRBD1. The read terminates 3 residues before the CDR3 end, so the remaining end is supplied by the germline J gene. The CDR3 contains 14 residues. V lost 4 bases to trimming and J lost 6 bases; unmatched junction nucleotides: 8.

Concerning this clone itself: The junction departs from germline at one end; a sequencing error may be responsible. The read ends 3 residues shy of where the CDR3 ends; the end is completed using the germline J gene. The chain uses TRBV4-2 and TRBJ2-5; TRBD2 aligns across 11 bases. There are 16 residues in the CDR3. Germline V gives CDR1 LGHNA, CDR2 YNFKEQ. The CDR3 is CASSQGALAGGETQYF. The DNA read from the CDR3 is TGCGCCAGCAGCCAAGGGGCGCTAGCGGGGGGCGAGACC.

Frequency places this clone as medium-sized. The CDR3 sequence is CASSYVSRHGLKETQYF. The DNA read from the CDR3 is TGTGCCAGCAGTTACGTAAGCCGACACGGCCTAAAAGAGACC. The chain joins TRBV6-2 or TRBV6-3 to TRBJ2-5; D is undetermined. The read ends 3 residues early relative to the CDR3; the germline J gene fills the gap. Trimming removed 2 bases at V and 3 bases at J, with 19 bases between. CDR3 length: 17 residues. Germline V gene sequence: CDR1 MNHEY, CDR2 SVGEGT.

The chain's CDR3 is CSARGNQETQYF. The covered CDR3 bases are TGCAGTGCCCGGGGGAACCAAGAGACC. The genes are TRBV20-1 and TRBJ2-5, with D possibly being TRBD2 (6 bases). The read falls 3 residues short of the CDR3 end, and the missing part is taken from the germline J gene. Germline V gene lookup returns CDR1 DFQATT and CDR2 SNEGSKA (reference sequence). This CDR3 is built from 12 residues. V was cut by 6 bases and J by 0 bases, with 8 bases left in between.

A word on this clone: With the read ending 3 residues before the CDR3 end, the germline J gene is used to fill in that end. V gene TRBV12-3 or TRBV12-4 combines with J gene TRBJ2-2; 7 bases fit TRBD1. V shed 8 bases, J shed 4 bases, and the junction held 10 bases outside the gene matches. The CDR3 is 15 residues long. Incomplete CDR3 DNA: TGTGCCAGCGGCGGACAGGCCCGGGGCACCGGGGAG. Its protein product is CASGGQARGTGE. The complete CDR3 protein is CASGGQARGTGELFF.

Turning to this clone: Coverage ceases 3 residues before the CDR3 finishes, and the germline J gene fills in the end. The chain recombines TRBV7-9 with TRBJ2-2; 7 nucleotides line up with TRBD2. Germline V gene sequence: CDR1 SEHNR, CDR2 FQNEAQ (reference sequence). Trimming at V came to 5 bases and at J to 5 bases, leaving 2 bases not matched to a gene. The CDR3 is 13 amino acids. This CDR3 is CASSTGLTGELFF. The sequenced part of the CDR3 DNA is TGTGCCAGCAGCACGGGACTAACCGGGGAG. Drawing the rest from reference TRBV7-9 and TRBJ2-2, the complete variable domain is DTGVSQNPRHKITKRGQNVTFRCDPISEHNRLYWYRQTLGQGPEFLTYFQNEAQLEKSRLLSDRFSAERPKGSFSTLEIQRTEQGDSAMYLCASSTGLTGELFFGEGSRLTVL.

Details on this clone: With the read ending 3 residues before the CDR3 end, the germline J gene is used to fill in that end. The chain recombines TRBV7-2 with TRBJ2-3, with 7 bases fitting TRBD1. The CDR3 length is 14 residues. Germline lookup yields CDR1 SGHTA and CDR2 FQGNSA. The trim removed 5 bases at V and 6 bases at J, leaving 8 bases unmatched. The sequenced part of the CDR3 DNA is TGTGCCAGCAGCCAGAACCGCAGGGGGGATACG. Protein sequence: CASSQNRRGDT. The whole CDR3 sequence reads CASSQNRRGDTQYF.